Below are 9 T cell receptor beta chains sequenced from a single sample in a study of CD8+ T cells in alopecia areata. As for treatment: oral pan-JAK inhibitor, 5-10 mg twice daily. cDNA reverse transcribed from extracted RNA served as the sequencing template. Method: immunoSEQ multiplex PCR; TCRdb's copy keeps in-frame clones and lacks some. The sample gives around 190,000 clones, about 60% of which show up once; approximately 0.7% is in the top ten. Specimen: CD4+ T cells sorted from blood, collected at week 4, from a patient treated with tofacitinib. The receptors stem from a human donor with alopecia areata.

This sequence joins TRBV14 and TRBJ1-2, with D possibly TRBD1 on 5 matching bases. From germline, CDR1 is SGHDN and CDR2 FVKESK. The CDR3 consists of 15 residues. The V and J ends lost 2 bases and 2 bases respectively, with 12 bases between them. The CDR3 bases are TGTGCCAGCAGCCAAAACAGGATAATCAACTATGGCTACACCTTC. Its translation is CASSQNRIINYGYTF.

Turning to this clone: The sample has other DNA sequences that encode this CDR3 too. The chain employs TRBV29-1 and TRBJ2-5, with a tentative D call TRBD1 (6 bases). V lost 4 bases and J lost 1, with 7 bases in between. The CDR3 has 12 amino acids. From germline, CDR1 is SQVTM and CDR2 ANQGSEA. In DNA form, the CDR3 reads TGCAGCGTTGTCAGGGGCCAAGAGACCCAGTACTTC. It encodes CSVVRGQETQYF. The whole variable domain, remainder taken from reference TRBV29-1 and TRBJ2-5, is SAVISQKPSRDICQRGTSLTIQCQVDSQVTMMFWYRQQPGQSLTLIATANQGSEATYESGFVIDKFPISRPNLTFSTLTVSNMSPEDSSIYLCSVVRGQETQYFGPGTRLLVL.

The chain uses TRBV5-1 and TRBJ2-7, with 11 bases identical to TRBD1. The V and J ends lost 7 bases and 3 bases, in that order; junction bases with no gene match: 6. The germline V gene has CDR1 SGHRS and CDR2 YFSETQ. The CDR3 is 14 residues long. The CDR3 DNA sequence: TGCGCCAGCGCCTCGGGACAGGGGGGCTACGAGCAGTACTTC. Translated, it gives CASASGQGGYEQYF.

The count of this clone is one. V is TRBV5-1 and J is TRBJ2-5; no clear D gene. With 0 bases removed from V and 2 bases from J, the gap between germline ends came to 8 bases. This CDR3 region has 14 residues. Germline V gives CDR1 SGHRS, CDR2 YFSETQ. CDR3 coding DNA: TGCGCCAGCAGCTTGGTTCCAGGTCAAGAGACCCAGTACTTC. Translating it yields CASSLVPGQETQYF.

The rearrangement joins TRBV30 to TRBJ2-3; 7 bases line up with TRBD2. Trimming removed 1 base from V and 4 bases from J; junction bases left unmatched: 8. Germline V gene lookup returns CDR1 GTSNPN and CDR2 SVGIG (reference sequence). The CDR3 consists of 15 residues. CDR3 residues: CAWSGGRESADTQYF. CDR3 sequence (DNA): TGTGCCTGGAGTGGAGGGCGGGAGAGCGCAGATACGCAGTATTTT.

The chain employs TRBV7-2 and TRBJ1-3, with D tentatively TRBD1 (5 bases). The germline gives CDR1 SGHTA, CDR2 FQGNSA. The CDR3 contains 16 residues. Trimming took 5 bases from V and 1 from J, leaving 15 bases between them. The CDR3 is CASSRRLTVSGNTIYF. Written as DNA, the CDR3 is TGTGCCAGCAGCAGACGATTGACAGTTTCTGGAAACACCATATATTTT.

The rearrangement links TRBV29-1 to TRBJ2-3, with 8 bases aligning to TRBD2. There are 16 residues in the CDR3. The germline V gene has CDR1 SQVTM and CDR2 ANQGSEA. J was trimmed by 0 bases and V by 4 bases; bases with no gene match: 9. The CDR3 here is CSVAPLAGASTDTQYF. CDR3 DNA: TGCAGCGTTGCCCCCCTAGCGGGCGCTAGCACAGATACGCAGTATTTT.

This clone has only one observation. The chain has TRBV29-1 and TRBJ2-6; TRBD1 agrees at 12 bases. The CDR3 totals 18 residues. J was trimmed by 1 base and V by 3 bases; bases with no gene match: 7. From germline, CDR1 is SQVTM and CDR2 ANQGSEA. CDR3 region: CSVERVGQGASGANVLTF. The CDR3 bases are TGCAGCGTTGAGCGGGTGGGACAGGGGGCTTCTGGGGCCAACGTCCTGACTTTC. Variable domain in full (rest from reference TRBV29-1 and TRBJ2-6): SAVISQKPSRDICQRGTSLTIQCQVDSQVTMMFWYRQQPGQSLTLIATANQGSEATYESGFVIDKFPISRPNLTFSTLTVSNMSPEDSSIYLCSVERVGQGASGANVLTFGAGSRLTVL.

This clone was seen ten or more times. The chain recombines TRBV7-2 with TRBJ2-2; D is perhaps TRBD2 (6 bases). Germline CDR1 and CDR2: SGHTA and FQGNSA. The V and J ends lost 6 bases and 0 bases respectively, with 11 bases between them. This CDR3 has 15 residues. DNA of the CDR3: TGTGCCAGCAGTCTAGGCGGGGCGAACACCGGGGAGCTGTTTTTT. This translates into CASSLGGANTGELFF.